This is a list of T cell receptor beta chains from one sample in a study of technical replicates of blood from several donors. TCRdb's table, derived via immunoSEQ multiplex PCR, lists solely in-frame clones and lacks some. The profile shows some 94,000 clones, less than 95% of them singletons. Sequences were obtained from T cells isolated from PBMCs. These TCRs come from a human donor in good health. Both conserved end residues are part of each CDR3.

v_gene: TRBV30; j_gene: TRBJ1-1; CDR3aa: CARRGGNTEAFF
v_gene: TRBV15; j_gene: TRBJ2-6; CDR3aa: CATSRVAGTDRRSGANVLTF
v_gene: TRBV6-1; j_gene: TRBJ1-5; CDR3aa: CASSSRTGANQPQHF
v_gene: TRBV6-5; j_gene: TRBJ2-1; CDR3aa: CATEDRGRYNEQFF
v_gene: TRBV30; j_gene: TRBJ1-5; CDR3aa: CAWSVLGQGNQPQHF
v_gene: TRBV6-1; j_gene: TRBJ2-3; CDR3aa: CASSVRRVPSTDTQYF
v_gene: TRBV28; j_gene: TRBJ2-7; CDR3aa: CASSLGLAIPYEQYF
v_gene: TRBV11-3; j_gene: TRBJ2-7; CDR3aa: CASSLDPLRANSYEQYF
v_gene: TRBV6-1; j_gene: TRBJ2-1; CDR3aa: CASSRTSADNGQFF
v_gene: TRBV5-1; j_gene: TRBJ2-7; CDR3aa: CASSLSGTRSYEQYF
v_gene: TRBV28; j_gene: TRBJ2-2; CDR3aa: CASTTDTLKTRTGELFF
v_gene: TRBV6-6; j_gene: TRBJ2-6; CDR3aa: CASRHFEAGANVLTF
v_gene: TRBV5-1; j_gene: TRBJ2-7; CDR3aa: CASSGTGGYEQYF
v_gene: TRBV11-2; j_gene: TRBJ2-1; CDR3aa: CASADSLYNEQFF
v_gene: TRBV19; j_gene: TRBJ2-7; CDR3aa: CASSLGTPYEQYF
v_gene: TRBV19; j_gene: TRBJ1-2; CDR3aa: CASSTPPLRGYGYTF
v_gene: TRBV13; j_gene: TRBJ2-7; CDR3aa: CASSFSAGSYEQYF
v_gene: TRBV6-1; j_gene: TRBJ1-3; CDR3aa: CASDDRVVGNTIYF
v_gene: TRBV5-4; j_gene: TRBJ1-2; CDR3aa: CASSPRVTNYGYTF
v_gene: TRBV9; j_gene: TRBJ1-4; CDR3aa: CASSLGQGRTTNEKLFF
v_gene: TRBV14; j_gene: TRBJ2-1; CDR3aa: CASSRPWAGSSLREVNEQFF
v_gene: TRBV10-3; j_gene: TRBJ2-5; CDR3aa: CAISGGETQYF
v_gene: TRBV10-2; j_gene: TRBJ1-1; CDR3aa: CASSESLEDTEAFF
v_gene: TRBV9; j_gene: TRBJ1-1; CDR3aa: CASSVGQGPKDTEAFF
v_gene: TRBV5-1; j_gene: TRBJ2-7; CDR3aa: CASSLVGGGDEQYF
v_gene: TRBV6-6; j_gene: TRBJ1-1; CDR3aa: CASSYSTGGTEAFF
v_gene: TRBV10-3; j_gene: TRBJ1-5; CDR3aa: CAISDEGTGGKEPQHF
v_gene: TRBV27; j_gene: TRBJ2-7; CDR3aa: CASSFGWSTYEQYF
v_gene: TRBV4-2; j_gene: TRBJ2-7; CDR3aa: CASSQAGGQFYYEQYF
v_gene: TRBV4-3; j_gene: TRBJ1-1; CDR3aa: CASSPWTGGERTEAFF
v_gene: TRBV5-6; j_gene: TRBJ2-7; CDR3aa: CASSVEGLAAYEQYF
v_gene: TRBV19; j_gene: TRBJ2-5; CDR3aa: CASAGTGGFETQYF
v_gene: TRBV2; j_gene: TRBJ2-3; CDR3aa: CASSQLAGGTDTQYF
v_gene: TRBV5-1; j_gene: TRBJ1-1; CDR3aa: CASSPRQGRAADTEAFF
v_gene: TRBV27; j_gene: TRBJ1-1; CDR3aa: CASSSPVVREAFF
v_gene: TRBV13; j_gene: TRBJ2-7; CDR3aa: CASSPLRAYEQYF
v_gene: TRBV2; j_gene: TRBJ2-1; CDR3aa: CASSVNEQFF